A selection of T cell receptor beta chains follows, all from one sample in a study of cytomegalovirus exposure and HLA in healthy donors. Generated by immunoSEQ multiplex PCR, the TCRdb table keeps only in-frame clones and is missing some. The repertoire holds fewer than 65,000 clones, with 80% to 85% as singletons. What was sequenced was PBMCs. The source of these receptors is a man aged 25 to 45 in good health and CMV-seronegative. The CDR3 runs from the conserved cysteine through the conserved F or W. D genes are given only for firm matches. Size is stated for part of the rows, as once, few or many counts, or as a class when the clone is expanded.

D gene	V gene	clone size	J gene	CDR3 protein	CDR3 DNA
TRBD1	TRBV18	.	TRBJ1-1	CASSPQTGPTEAFF	TGTGCCAGCTCACCGCAGACAGGGCCCACTGAAGCTTTCTTT
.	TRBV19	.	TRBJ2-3	CASRALSGVGDTQYF	TGTGCCAGTAGAGCCCTCTCAGGGGTCGGGGATACGCAGTATTTT
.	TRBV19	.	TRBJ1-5	CASSVRQGNQPQHF	TGTGCCAGTAGTGTTCGACAGGGCAATCAGCCCCAGCATTTT
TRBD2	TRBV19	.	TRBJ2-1	CASSKSGSPDLSSYNEQFF	TGTGCCAGTAGTAAGAGCGGGAGCCCCGATCTGAGCTCCTACAATGAGCAGTTCTTC
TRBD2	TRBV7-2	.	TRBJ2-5	CASSLVARTRAGEETQYF	TGTGCCAGCAGCTTAGTGGCCCGCACTCGAGCGGGAGAAGAGACCCAGTACTTC
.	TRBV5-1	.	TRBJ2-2	CATGRQGNTGELFF	TGCGCCACCGGGCGGCAGGGGAACACCGGGGAGCTGTTTTTT
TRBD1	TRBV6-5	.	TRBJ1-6	CASSRDRGMDSPLHF	TGTGCCAGCAGTCGGGACAGGGGGATGGATTCACCCCTCCACTTT
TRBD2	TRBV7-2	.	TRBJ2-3	CASSTGLAGGRADTQYF	TGTGCCAGCAGCACGGGACTAGCGGGGGGGCGGGCAGATACGCAGTATTTT
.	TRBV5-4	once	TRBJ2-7	CASSVSSRGAYEQYF	TGTGCCAGCAGCGTCAGCAGCCGGGGAGCCTACGAGCAGTACTTC
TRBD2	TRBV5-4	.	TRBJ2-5	CASSLGSLAGGRETQYF	TGTGCCAGCAGCTTGGGTTCGCTAGCGGGGGGTCGGGAGACCCAGTACTTC